The 8 T cell receptor beta chains reported below all come from one sample, sequenced in a study of blood T cell repertoires in COVID-19. Using immunoSEQ multiplex PCR, the repertoire was profiled, and TCRdb retains in-frame clones only, with some absent. In the table there are a few hundred thousand clones, more than 65% of which are singletons. Input material: PBMCs or T cells enriched from blood (not recorded which). These receptors were taken from a man over 45 who had recovered from COVID-19.

V is TRBV18 and J is TRBJ2-1, with TRBD2 matching 8 bases. The CDR3 is 13 residues long. V gave up 5 bases and J gave up 5 bases; unmatched junction bases: 2. CDR1 is KGHSH, CDR2 LQKENI, per germline. The CDR3 coding sequence is TGTGCCAGCTCAACCGGGGGGGACAATGAGCAGTTCTTC. This encodes CASSTGGDNEQFF.

This chain links TRBV2 with TRBJ1-3, with D unresolved. V lost 7 bases and J 6 bases, leaving 13 bases between the germline ends. CDR1 is SNHLY, CDR2 FYNNEI, per germline. CDR3 length: 13 amino acids. Here the CDR3 DNA reads TGTGCCAGCATCCCGGTCCGTGTAAACACCATATATTTT. It codes for CASIPVRVNTIYF.

J is TRBJ2-7 and V is TRBV20-1, with TRBD2 as a possible D gene (6 bases). V lost 4 bases and J 4 bases, leaving 8 bases between the germline ends. Germline V gene sequence: CDR1 DFQATT, CDR2 SNEGSKA (reference sequence). This CDR3 has 11 amino acids. CDR3 residues: CSAMEGYEQYF. For the CDR3, the DNA is TGCAGTGCTATGGAGGGGTACGAGCAGTACTTC.

This clone appeared once. CDR3 sequence reads: CASSLSVSRGYGYTF. The CDR3 region has the DNA TGTGCCAGCAGCTTATCAGTTAGCAGAGGGTATGGCTACACCTTC. The chain couples TRBV11-2 to TRBJ1-2; no definite D call. The V gene's germline CDR1 is SGHAT and CDR2 FQNNGV. CDR3 length: 15 amino acids. Trimming cost V 2 bases and J 5 bases, with 15 bases left between them.

This chain links TRBV4-2 with TRBJ2-1; 13 bases map to TRBD2. The CDR3 has 18 residues. Germline V gene sequence: CDR1 LGHNA, CDR2 YNFKEQ. V lost 2 bases to trimming and J lost 9 bases; unmatched junction nucleotides: 13. The CDR3 loop is CASSQTQGTSGARVEQFF. The DNA of the CDR3 is TGTGCCAGCAGCCAAACCCAGGGGACTAGCGGGGCTAGGGTTGAGCAGTTCTTC.

This clone was seen once. The genes are TRBV11-2 and TRBJ2-7; possibly TRBD2 for D (6 bases). This CDR3 contains 15 residues. V was pared by 5 bases and J by 4 bases, with 18 bases between. Germline CDR1 and CDR2: SGHAT and FQNNGV. The CDR3, as DNA: TGTGCCAGCAGCCCCCTAGCGTATACATATTACGAGCAGTACTTC. Its translation: CASSPLAYTYYEQYF. Combining the CDR3 with reference TRBV11-2 and TRBJ2-7 gives the whole variable domain EAGVAQSPRYKIIEKRQSVAFWCNPISGHATLYWYQQILGQGPKLLIQFQNNGVVDDSQLPKDRFSAERLKGVDSTLKIQPAKLEDSAVYLCASSPLAYTYYEQYFGPGTRLTVT.

This clone is a singleton in its sample. The chain is built from TRBV19 and TRBJ2-7; 8 bases match TRBD1. V was clipped by 9 bases and J by 5 bases; unmatched bases: 6. The length of the CDR3 is 12 residues. The germline V gene has CDR1 LNHDA and CDR2 SQIVND (reference sequence). CDR3 protein: CASRDRRNEQYF. The DNA of the CDR3 is TGTGCCAGCCGGGACAGGAGGAACGAGCAGTACTTC.

This chain joins TRBV5-6 and TRBJ1-4; tentatively, D is TRBD1 (5 bases). The germline V gene has CDR1 SGHDT and CDR2 YYEEEE. The CDR3 is 15 residues long. Trimming left V 3 bases short and J 7 bases short, with 16 bases between. CDR3 in amino acids: CASSSRRQSSEKLFF. DNA of the CDR3: TGTGCCAGCAGCTCACGTCGACAGTCCAGTGAAAAACTGTTTTTT.